This T cell receptor (beta chain) came from a study of shared clonotypes between healthy human individuals. The assay was immunoSEQ multiplex PCR, and TCRdb's table has in-frame clones only and misses some. Among about 380,000 clones listed, 96% were seen once. Every donor, a Caucasian adult, lived in Nashville, Tennessee. CD45RO+ cells went into CD8 memory alongside CCR7-negative CD45RA+ TemRA cells. On this clone itself: The antigen remains unidentified.

Broader study findings: Clonotype sharing across several donors was observed for 4.5% to 6.5% of naive CD4 clonotypes.

This receptor was taken from a man aged 30-40 years in good health. Sequencing was carried out using memory CD8+ T cells sorted from blood. Specified subset: CD45RO+ cells pooled with CCR7-negative TemRA cells.

The CDR3 bases are TGTGCCAGCAGCCCCCGAGGACAGATTAACACTGAAGCTTTCTTT. Its translation is CASSPRGQINTEAFF. The V gene is TRBV7-9, the J gene TRBJ1-1; a possible D gene is TRBD1 (6 bases). The CDR3 extends over 15 amino acids. Germline-derived CDR1 and CDR2 are SEHNR and FQNEAQ (reference sequence). The V end was cut by 5 bases, the J end by 2 bases, with 15 bases between.